A selection of T cell receptor beta chains follows, all from one sample in a study of blood T cell repertoires in COVID-19. Assay used: immunoSEQ multiplex PCR; TCRdb lists only in-frame clones, some missing. The table has around 250,000 clones, approximately 85% seen once; the top ten hold approximately 1.9%. The sequenced sample was PBMCs or T cells enriched from blood (not recorded which). Receptors were obtained from a woman aged 45 to 65 who had recovered from COVID-19. The CDR3 runs from the conserved cysteine through the conserved F or W. Fields, in order: J gene, CDR3 length, D gene, V gene, clone size, CDR3 protein, CDR3 DNA. The D gene is left open where the match is weak. Rows give clone size only sometimes, using once, few, many, or a class for an expanded clone.

J gene: TRBJ1-5
CDR3 length: 16
D gene: TRBD1
V gene: TRBV7-8
clone size: -
CDR3 protein: CASSLELYRGVQPQHF
CDR3 DNA: TGTGCCAGCAGCTTAGAGTTGTACAGGGGGGTTCAGCCCCAGCATTTT

J gene: TRBJ2-3
CDR3 length: 17
D gene: TRBD2
V gene: TRBV15
clone size: few
CDR3 protein: CATSRDLGGRGSDTQYF
CDR3 DNA: TGTGCCACCAGCAGAGATTTGGGCGGGAGAGGATCAGATACGCAGTATTTT

J gene: TRBJ1-1
CDR3 length: 12
D gene: -
V gene: TRBV29-1
clone size: -
CDR3 protein: CSFLGGNTEAFF
CDR3 DNA: TGCAGCTTTCTAGGGGGGAACACTGAAGCTTTCTTT

J gene: TRBJ1-2
CDR3 length: 15
D gene: -
V gene: TRBV3-1/TRBV3-2
clone size: -
CDR3 protein: CASSQEGAQGYGYTF
CDR3 DNA: TGTGCCAGCAGCCAAGAGGGGGCACAGGGCTATGGCTACACCTTC

J gene: TRBJ2-7
CDR3 length: 13
D gene: -
V gene: TRBV29-1
clone size: once
CDR3 protein: CSGKPGRTYEQYF
CDR3 DNA: TGCAGCGGTAAGCCGGGTCGGACCTACGAGCAGTACTTC

J gene: TRBJ1-2
CDR3 length: 13
D gene: -
V gene: TRBV2
clone size: -
CDR3 protein: CASRQQNPYGYTF
CDR3 DNA: TGTGCCAGCAGACAACAGAACCCCTATGGCTACACCTTC

J gene: TRBJ2-3
CDR3 length: 14
D gene: -
V gene: TRBV5-4
clone size: few
CDR3 protein: CASSLGAGTDTQYF
CDR3 DNA: TGTGCCAGCAGCTTGGGGGCAGGCACAGATACGCAGTATTTT

J gene: TRBJ2-7
CDR3 length: 15
D gene: TRBD1
V gene: TRBV5-1
clone size: few
CDR3 protein: CASSIWTGVGYEQYF
CDR3 DNA: TGCGCCAGCAGCATTTGGACAGGGGTCGGCTACGAGCAGTACTTC

J gene: TRBJ2-5
CDR3 length: 16
D gene: TRBD2
V gene: TRBV12-5
clone size: -
CDR3 protein: CAINRGLAGRNETQYF
CDR3 DNA: TGTGCTATCAACAGGGGACTAGCGGGTAGGAACGAGACCCAGTACTTC

J gene: TRBJ2-2
CDR3 length: 16
D gene: -
V gene: TRBV6-5
clone size: -
CDR3 protein: CASSYSALLNTGELFF
CDR3 DNA: TGTGCCAGCAGTTACTCTGCACTCCTGAACACCGGGGAGCTGTTTTTT

J gene: TRBJ1-1
CDR3 length: 13
D gene: -
V gene: TRBV12-3/TRBV12-4
clone size: -
CDR3 protein: CASTRREGTEAFF
CDR3 DNA: TGTGCCAGCACCAGACGGGAGGGGACTGAAGCTTTCTTT

J gene: TRBJ2-1
CDR3 length: 12
D gene: -
V gene: TRBV7-2
clone size: -
CDR3 protein: CASSSAGNEQFF
CDR3 DNA: TGTGCCAGCAGCTCCGCGGGGAATGAGCAGTTCTTC

J gene: TRBJ2-3
CDR3 length: 16
D gene: TRBD1
V gene: TRBV4-1
clone size: once
CDR3 protein: CASSQRTGGSTDTQYF
CDR3 DNA: TGCGCCAGCAGCCAACGGACAGGGGGTAGCACAGATACGCAGTATTTT

J gene: TRBJ1-1
CDR3 length: 15
D gene: TRBD1
V gene: TRBV11-2
clone size: -
CDR3 protein: CASSFRQGMNTEAFF
CDR3 DNA: TGTGCCAGCAGCTTTAGACAGGGAATGAACACTGAAGCTTTCTTT

J gene: TRBJ1-2
CDR3 length: 14
D gene: -
V gene: TRBV5-4
clone size: -
CDR3 protein: CASSSQTGDYGYTF
CDR3 DNA: TGTGCCAGCAGCTCACAGACCGGGGACTATGGCTACACCTTC

J gene: TRBJ2-1
CDR3 length: 16
D gene: TRBD2
V gene: TRBV7-3
clone size: -
CDR3 protein: CASSPRINSGYNEQFF
CDR3 DNA: TGTGCCAGCAGCCCCAGGATAAATAGCGGGTACAATGAGCAGTTCTTC

J gene: TRBJ2-3
CDR3 length: 12
D gene: -
V gene: TRBV5-1
clone size: few
CDR3 protein: CASSFKADTQYF
CDR3 DNA: TGCGCCAGCAGCTTTAAAGCGGATACGCAGTATTTT

J gene: TRBJ2-3
CDR3 length: 16
D gene: TRBD2
V gene: TRBV2
clone size: -
CDR3 protein: CASRGGSGSTTDTQYF
CDR3 DNA: TGTGCCAGCAGGGGTGGTAGCGGGTCGACCACAGATACGCAGTATTTT

J gene: TRBJ2-1
CDR3 length: 15
D gene: TRBD2
V gene: TRBV9
clone size: -
CDR3 protein: CASSVTSGSWNEQFF
CDR3 DNA: TGTGCCAGCAGCGTCACTAGCGGGAGTTGGAATGAGCAGTTCTTC

J gene: TRBJ2-2
CDR3 length: 16
D gene: -
V gene: TRBV7-5
clone size: -
CDR3 protein: CASTTRGRRDTGELFF
CDR3 DNA: TGTGCCAGTACTACCAGGGGGCGCAGGGACACCGGGGAGCTGTTTTTT

J gene: TRBJ2-1
CDR3 length: 17
D gene: TRBD2
V gene: TRBV5-1
clone size: -
CDR3 protein: CASSFVAGVTPFNEQFF
CDR3 DNA: TGCGCCAGCAGCTTTGTAGCGGGAGTAACCCCCTTCAATGAGCAGTTCTTC

J gene: TRBJ2-5
CDR3 length: 11
D gene: -
V gene: TRBV6-5
clone size: -
CDR3 protein: CASSQQETQYF
CDR3 DNA: TGTGCCAGCAGTCAACAAGAGACCCAGTACTTC

J gene: TRBJ2-3
CDR3 length: 14
D gene: TRBD1
V gene: TRBV6-5
clone size: -
CDR3 protein: CASSYGTATDTQYF
CDR3 DNA: TGTGCCAGCAGTTATGGGACAGCCACAGATACGCAGTATTTT

J gene: TRBJ1-2
CDR3 length: 14
D gene: TRBD1
V gene: TRBV30
clone size: -
CDR3 protein: CAWSRDRGYYGYTF
CDR3 DNA: TGTGCCTGGAGCCGGGACAGGGGTTACTATGGCTACACCTTC

J gene: TRBJ2-2
CDR3 length: 15
D gene: TRBD2
V gene: TRBV2
clone size: -
CDR3 protein: CASSETSGSTGELFF
CDR3 DNA: TGTGCCAGCAGTGAAACTAGCGGGAGTACCGGGGAGCTGTTTTTT

J gene: TRBJ2-1
CDR3 length: 17
D gene: TRBD1
V gene: TRBV7-6
clone size: -
CDR3 protein: CASSLEPRTGFYNEQFF
CDR3 DNA: TGTGCCAGCAGCTTAGAACCCAGGACAGGGTTCTACAATGAGCAGTTCTTC

J gene: TRBJ1-2
CDR3 length: 15
D gene: -
V gene: TRBV18
clone size: -
CDR3 protein: CASSPSDGRVYGYTF
CDR3 DNA: TGTGCCAGCTCACCCTCGGACGGGAGGGTCTACGGCTACACCTTC

J gene: TRBJ2-7
CDR3 length: 14
D gene: TRBD1
V gene: TRBV7-9
clone size: few
CDR3 protein: CASSLEGTAYEQYF
CDR3 DNA: TGTGCCAGCAGCTTAGAAGGGACAGCCTACGAGCAGTACTTC

J gene: TRBJ2-2
CDR3 length: 15
D gene: TRBD2
V gene: TRBV7-8
clone size: -
CDR3 protein: CASSRLARNTGELFF
CDR3 DNA: TGTGCCAGCAGCCGACTAGCGAGGAACACCGGGGAGCTGTTTTTT

J gene: TRBJ1-4
CDR3 length: 17
D gene: TRBD1
V gene: TRBV4-1
clone size: few
CDR3 protein: CASSARDRSSPNEKLFF
CDR3 DNA: TGCGCCAGCAGCGCCCGGGACAGGTCTTCCCCTAATGAAAAACTGTTTTTT

J gene: TRBJ1-2
CDR3 length: 17
D gene: TRBD1
V gene: TRBV3-1/TRBV3-2
clone size: -
CDR3 protein: CASSPKGPDRGRDGYTF
CDR3 DNA: TGTGCCAGCAGCCCCAAGGGACCCGACAGGGGAAGGGATGGCTACACCTTC

J gene: TRBJ1-2
CDR3 length: 14
D gene: -
V gene: TRBV6-5
clone size: -
CDR3 protein: CASSYSDTNYGYTF
CDR3 DNA: TGTGCCAGCAGTTACTCAGACACAAACTATGGCTACACCTTC

J gene: TRBJ2-7
CDR3 length: 17
D gene: TRBD1
V gene: TRBV19
clone size: -
CDR3 protein: CASSIARGTGGAEEQYF
CDR3 DNA: TGTGCCAGTAGTATCGCTCGGGGGACAGGGGGCGCGGAGGAGCAGTACTTC

J gene: TRBJ2-1
CDR3 length: 14
D gene: TRBD2
V gene: TRBV6-6
clone size: -
CDR3 protein: CASSKGLAGNEQFF
CDR3 DNA: TGTGCCAGCAGTAAAGGACTAGCTGGGAATGAGCAGTTCTTC

J gene: TRBJ2-1
CDR3 length: 16
D gene: TRBD2
V gene: TRBV10-2
clone size: once
CDR3 protein: CASNEPPSGRRNEQFF
CDR3 DNA: TGCGCCAGCAACGAACCCCCTAGCGGGAGACGGAATGAGCAGTTCTTC

J gene: TRBJ2-1
CDR3 length: 16
D gene: TRBD2
V gene: TRBV24-1
clone size: -
CDR3 protein: CATSDLGTSSSGEQFF
CDR3 DNA: TGTGCCACCAGTGATTTGGGGACTAGTAGCTCTGGTGAGCAGTTCTTC

J gene: TRBJ1-5
CDR3 length: 15
D gene: -
V gene: TRBV28
clone size: -
CDR3 protein: CASAPGQFSNQPQHF
CDR3 DNA: TGTGCCAGCGCCCCGGGACAATTTAGCAATCAGCCCCAGCATTTT

J gene: TRBJ1-3
CDR3 length: 19
D gene: -
V gene: TRBV12-2
clone size: -
CDR3 protein: CASRFSPPGHQSSGNTIYF
CDR3 DNA: TGTGCAAGTCGCTTCTCACCTCCGGGACACCAGTCCTCTGGAAACACCATATATTTT

J gene: TRBJ1-1
CDR3 length: 12
D gene: -
V gene: TRBV11-2
clone size: few
CDR3 protein: CASSPGASRAFF
CDR3 DNA: TGTGCCAGCAGTCCAGGGGCCTCCCGGGCTTTCTTT

J gene: TRBJ2-3
CDR3 length: 13
D gene: TRBD2
V gene: TRBV6-5
clone size: -
CDR3 protein: CATTGRAPDTQYF
CDR3 DNA: TGTGCCACGACGGGGAGGGCCCCAGATACGCAGTATTTT

J gene: TRBJ1-1
CDR3 length: 13
D gene: -
V gene: TRBV6-4
clone size: -
CDR3 protein: CASSDGDLTEAFF
CDR3 DNA: TGTGCCAGCAGTGATGGAGACCTCACTGAAGCTTTCTTT

J gene: TRBJ1-2
CDR3 length: 14
D gene: TRBD1
V gene: TRBV4-1
clone size: -
CDR3 protein: CASSHGQGGYGYTF
CDR3 DNA: TGCGCCAGCAGCCACGGACAGGGAGGCTATGGCTACACCTTC

J gene: TRBJ1-2
CDR3 length: 15
D gene: TRBD1
V gene: TRBV7-2
clone size: -
CDR3 protein: CASSLGSDRAYGYTF
CDR3 DNA: TGTGCCAGCAGCTTAGGTTCAGACAGGGCCTATGGCTACACCTTC

J gene: TRBJ1-3
CDR3 length: 15
D gene: -
V gene: TRBV28
clone size: -
CDR3 protein: CASSLNSGYGNTIYF
CDR3 DNA: TGTGCCAGCAGTCTAAATTCAGGGTACGGAAACACCATATATTTT

J gene: TRBJ1-1
CDR3 length: 13
D gene: TRBD1
V gene: TRBV3-1/TRBV3-2
clone size: -
CDR3 protein: CASSRYTGAEAFF
CDR3 DNA: TGTGCCAGCAGCCGTTACACAGGGGCCGAAGCTTTCTTT

J gene: TRBJ2-7
CDR3 length: 14
D gene: TRBD1
V gene: TRBV3-1/TRBV3-2
clone size: -
CDR3 protein: CASSPGTGTLEQYF
CDR3 DNA: TGTGCCAGCAGCCCCGGGACAGGGACTCTCGAGCAGTACTTC

J gene: TRBJ1-5
CDR3 length: 16
D gene: -
V gene: TRBV3-1/TRBV3-2
clone size: once
CDR3 protein: CASSQGRGEGNQPQHF
CDR3 DNA: TGTGCCAGCAGCCAAGGGCGGGGAGAAGGCAATCAGCCCCAGCATTTT

J gene: TRBJ2-3
CDR3 length: 15
D gene: -
V gene: TRBV6-5
clone size: -
CDR3 protein: CASSYSTSRGDTQYF
CDR3 DNA: TGTGCCAGCAGTTACTCGACAAGCCGGGGGGATACGCAGTATTTT

J gene: TRBJ1-1
CDR3 length: 13
D gene: TRBD1
V gene: TRBV10-3
clone size: -
CDR3 protein: CAINQQGGTEAFF
CDR3 DNA: TGTGCCATCAACCAACAGGGGGGAACTGAAGCTTTCTTT

J gene: TRBJ1-3
CDR3 length: 16
D gene: -
V gene: TRBV27
clone size: -
CDR3 protein: CASSLSYRLSGNTIYF
CDR3 DNA: TGTGCCAGCAGTTTATCATACAGGCTTTCGGGAAACACCATATATTTT

J gene: TRBJ1-4
CDR3 length: 15
D gene: -
V gene: TRBV7-9
clone size: once
CDR3 protein: CASSLSWGENEKLFF
CDR3 DNA: TGTGCCAGCAGCTTAAGTTGGGGGGAAAATGAAAAACTGTTTTTT

J gene: TRBJ2-3
CDR3 length: 14
D gene: TRBD2
V gene: TRBV10-2
clone size: -
CDR3 protein: CASSGLAGADTQYF
CDR3 DNA: TGCGCCAGCAGTGGCCTAGCGGGAGCAGATACGCAGTATTTT

J gene: TRBJ2-1
CDR3 length: 16
D gene: TRBD2
V gene: TRBV9
clone size: -
CDR3 protein: CASIQGSSGFYNEQFF
CDR3 DNA: TGTGCCAGCATCCAGGGGTCTAGCGGGTTTTACAATGAGCAGTTCTTC

J gene: TRBJ1-3
CDR3 length: 16
D gene: -
V gene: TRBV9
clone size: -
CDR3 protein: CASSETGTPSGNTIYF
CDR3 DNA: TGTGCCAGCAGCGAAACAGGGACACCCTCTGGAAACACCATATATTTT